Listed below are T cell receptor beta chains from one sample, sequenced in a study of CD8+CD57+ T cells in acquired aplastic anemia. In TCRdb, the reads were re-called with MiXCR into one record per CDR3 protein. This table holds just over 150,000 distinct CDR3 sequences, 45% to 55% found once. The source material was sorted CD4+, CD8+, or CD8+CD57+ T cells (not recorded which) from PBMCs. These receptors were obtained from a human donor with aplastic anemia. Each CDR3 is given with its conserved first and last residue. A D gene is named only where the DNA matches it firmly. The size field is filled for only some rows; it gives once, few, many or a size class.

>.|TRBJ2-7|TRBV10-3|.
TGTGCCATCAGTGAGTCGGGCCAGGGGAACGAGCAGTACTTC
CAISESGQGNEQYF
>.|TRBJ2-2|TRBV19|.
TGTGCCAGCCGCGAGAACACCGGGGAGCTGTTTTTT
CASRENTGELFF
>.|TRBJ2-7|TRBV30|many
TGTGCCTGGAGTCTGCAGATATCCTACGAGCAGTACTTC
CAWSLQISYEQYF
>.|TRBJ2-2|TRBV5-1|many
TGCGCCAGCAGCTTGTTTTCCGGGGAGCTGTTTTTT
CASSLFSGELFF
>.|TRBJ1-6|TRBV7-3|many
TGTGCCAGCAGCTTAGGAGGTCTAAAATTAGCCCTCCACTTT
CASSLGGLKLALHF
>.|TRBJ2-5|TRBV6-4|.
TGTGCCAGCAGGGGAAGGGGGGCGAGTGAGACCCAGTACTTC
CASRGRGASETQYF
>.|TRBJ2-7|TRBV7-9|.
TGTGCCAGCAGCCCTACCCTTGACGAGCAGTACTTC
CASSPTLDEQYF
>.|TRBJ2-1|TRBV7-8|.
TGTGCCAGCAGCTTACCAGGGAATGAGCAGTTCTTC
CASSLPGNEQFF
>.|TRBJ2-7|TRBV2|.
TGTGCCAGCAGTGTGTCAGGTCTCGAGCAGTACTTC
CASSVSGLEQYF
>.|TRBJ1-2|TRBV2|.
TGTGCCAGCAGTGCGGAAGCGGGATACACCTTC
CASSAEAGYTF
>.|TRBJ1-1|TRBV20-1|.
TGCAGTGCTAGGACAACGAACACTGAAGCTTTCTTT
CSARTTNTEAFF
>TRBD1|TRBJ2-1|TRBV18|.
TGTGCCAGCTCACCACCGAGACAGGGGAATTTTAATGAGCAGTTCTTC
CASSPPRQGNFNEQFF
>.|TRBJ1-1|TRBV19|.
TGTGCCAGTAGTATCCCCTCAGGGAGGTGGTCTGAAGCTTTCTTT
CASSIPSGRWSEAFF
>.|TRBJ2-4|TRBV5-1|many
TGCGCCAGCAGCTTGGCCGCAGACTTTAAGGACATTCAGTACTTC
CASSLAADFKDIQYF
>TRBD2|TRBJ2-3|TRBV24-1|.
TGTGCCACCAGTGCCTGGGAGGGAGGCACAGATACGCAGTATTTT
CATSAWEGGTDTQYF
>TRBD2|TRBJ2-1|TRBV24-1|.
TGTGCCACCAGTGCCGGGACTAGCGGCTACAATGAGCAGTTCTTC
CATSAGTSGYNEQFF
>.|TRBJ1-5|TRBV2|few
TGTGCCAGCATCGGAGACAGCGATAGCAATCAGCCCCAGCATTTT
CASIGDSDSNQPQHF
>.|TRBJ1-1|TRBV12-2|.
TGTGCAAGTCGCTCCGGGACGGACAACACTGAAGCTTTCTTT
CASRSGTDNTEAFF
>.|TRBJ1-1|TRBV7-8|.
TGTGCCAGCAGCTTAATTGGCGCTGAAGCTTTCTTT
CASSLIGAEAFF
>.|TRBJ2-1|TRBV30|.
TGTGCCTGGAGGATCCCCGAGGGGGTCTCCTACAATGAGCAGTTCTTC
CAWRIPEGVSYNEQFF
>.|TRBJ1-2|TRBV9|many
TGTGCCAGCAGCGGCGAAGGAACAGAACCTCCAAACTATGGCTACACCTTC
CASSGEGTEPPNYGYTF
>TRBD1|TRBJ1-6|TRBV9|.
TGTGCCAGCAGCTTCCAGGGGGATTCACCCCTCCACTTT
CASSFQGDSPLHF
>TRBD1|TRBJ2-7|TRBV10-3|.
TGTGCCATCACCCCGGGACAGGGGCTCAACGAGCAGTACTTC
CAITPGQGLNEQYF
>.|TRBJ2-7|TRBV13|many
TGTGCCAGCAGCCAAGAGAGGGCGGCCACCTACGAGCAGTACTTC
CASSQERAATYEQYF
>.|TRBJ1-1|TRBV10-3|once
TGTGCCATCAGTGGAGCGGGGGGTAACACTGAAGCTTTCTTT
CAISGAGGNTEAFF
>.|TRBJ2-5|TRBV12-5|many
TGTGCTAGTGGTTCCCACCCCGGACGCCATCGAGAGACCCAGTACTTC
CASGSHPGRHRETQYF